This TCR beta chain was captured by sequencing in a study of shared clonotypes between healthy human individuals. Division of CD4+ cells produced a CD45RA+ naive subset and a CD45RA-negative memory subset. The assay was carried out at the deep level. The repertoire was sequenced with immunoSEQ multiplex PCR; TCRdb's copy has only in-frame clones and lacks some. The table lists 950,000 to 1,100,000 clones, approximately 80% of them singletons. This CDR3 spans 16 amino acids. V was clipped by 2 bases and J by 4 bases, with 15 bases between them. The germline CDR1 and CDR2 sequences are GTSNPN and SVGIG (reference sequence). Regarding the study as a whole: Naive CD4 clonotypes overlapped across several donors at approximately 5%. What rarefaction showed was incomplete sorted-subset sequencing despite large depth.

A word on this clone: Its antigen is unidentified.

The chain combines TRBV30 with TRBJ2-6; D call uncertain. This clonotype originated in a man aged 18 to 30 in good health. Some clones in this sample may be carry-over from other donors' samples. Source material: memory CD4+ T cells from PBMCs. Subset reported: CD45RA-negative fraction. CDR3 in DNA: TGTGCCTGGAGTCGCATCGGGCCCGTCGGGGCCAACGTCCTGACTTTC. This encodes CAWSRIGPVGANVLTF. The entire variable domain, with the rest obtained from reference TRBV30 and TRBJ2-6, is as follows: SQTIHQWPATLVQPVGSPLSLECTVEGTSNPNLYWYRQAAGRGLQLLFYSVGIGQISSEVPQNLSASRPQDRQFILSSKKLLLSDSGFYLCAWSRIGPVGANVLTFGAGSRLTVL.